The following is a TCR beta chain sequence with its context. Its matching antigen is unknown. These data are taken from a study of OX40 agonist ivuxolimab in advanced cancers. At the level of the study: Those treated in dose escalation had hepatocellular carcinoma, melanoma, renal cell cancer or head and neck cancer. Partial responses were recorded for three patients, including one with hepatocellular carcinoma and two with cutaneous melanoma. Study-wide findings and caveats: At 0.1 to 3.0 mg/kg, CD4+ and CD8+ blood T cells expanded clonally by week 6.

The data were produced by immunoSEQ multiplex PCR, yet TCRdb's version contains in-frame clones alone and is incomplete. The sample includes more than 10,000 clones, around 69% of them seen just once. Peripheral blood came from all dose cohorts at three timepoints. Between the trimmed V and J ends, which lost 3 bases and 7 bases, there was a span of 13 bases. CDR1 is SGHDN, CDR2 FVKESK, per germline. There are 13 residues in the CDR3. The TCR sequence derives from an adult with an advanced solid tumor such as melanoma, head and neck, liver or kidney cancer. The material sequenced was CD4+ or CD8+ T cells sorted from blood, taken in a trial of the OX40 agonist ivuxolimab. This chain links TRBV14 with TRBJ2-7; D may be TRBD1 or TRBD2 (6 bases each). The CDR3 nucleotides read TGTGCCAGCAGCCATGGGGGGCTGGGGGAGCAGTACTTC. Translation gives CASSHGGLGEQYF.